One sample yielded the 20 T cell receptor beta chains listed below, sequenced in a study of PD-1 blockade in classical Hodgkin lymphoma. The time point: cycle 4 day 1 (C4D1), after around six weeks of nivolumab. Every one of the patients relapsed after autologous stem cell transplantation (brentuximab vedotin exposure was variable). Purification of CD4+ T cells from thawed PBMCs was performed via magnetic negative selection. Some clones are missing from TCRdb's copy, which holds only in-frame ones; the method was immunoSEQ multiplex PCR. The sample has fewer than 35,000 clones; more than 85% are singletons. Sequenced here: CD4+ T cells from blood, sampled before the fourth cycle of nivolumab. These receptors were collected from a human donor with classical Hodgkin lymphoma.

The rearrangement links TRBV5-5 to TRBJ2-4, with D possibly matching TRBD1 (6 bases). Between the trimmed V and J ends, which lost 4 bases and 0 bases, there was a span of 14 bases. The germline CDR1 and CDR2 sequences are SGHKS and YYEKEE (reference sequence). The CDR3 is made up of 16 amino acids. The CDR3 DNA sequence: TGTGCCAGCAGCGACAGACAGGTCGGAGCCAAAAACATTCAGTACTTC. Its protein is CASSDRQVGAKNIQYF. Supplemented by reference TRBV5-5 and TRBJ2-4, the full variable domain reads DAGVTQSPTHLIKTRGQQVTLRCSPISGHKSVSWYQQVLGQGPQFIFQYYEKEERGRGNFPDRFSARQFPNYSSELNVNALLLGDSALYLCASSDRQVGAKNIQYFGAGTRLSVL.

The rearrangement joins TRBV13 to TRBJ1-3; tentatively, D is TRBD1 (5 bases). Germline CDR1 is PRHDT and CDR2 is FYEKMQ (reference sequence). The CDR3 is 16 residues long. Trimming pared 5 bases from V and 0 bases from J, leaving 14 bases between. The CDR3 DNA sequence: TGTGCCAGCAGCCCCAGGGACCGTTTCTCTGGAAACACCATATATTTT. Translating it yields CASSPRDRFSGNTIYF.

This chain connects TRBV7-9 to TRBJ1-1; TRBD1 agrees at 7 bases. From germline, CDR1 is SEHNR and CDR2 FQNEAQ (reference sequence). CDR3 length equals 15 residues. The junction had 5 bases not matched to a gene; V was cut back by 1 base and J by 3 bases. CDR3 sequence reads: CASSLVGTGDTEAFF. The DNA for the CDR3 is TGTGCCAGCAGCTTAGTCGGCACAGGGGACACTGAAGCTTTCTTT.

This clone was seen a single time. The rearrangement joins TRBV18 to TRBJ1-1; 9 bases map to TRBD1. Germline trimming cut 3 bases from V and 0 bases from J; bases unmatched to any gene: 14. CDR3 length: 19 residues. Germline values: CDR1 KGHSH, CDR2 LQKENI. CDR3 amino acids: CASSPKRTGAYAMNTEAFF. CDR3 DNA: TGTGCCAGCTCACCCAAAAGGACAGGGGCTTACGCTATGAACACTGAAGCTTTCTTT. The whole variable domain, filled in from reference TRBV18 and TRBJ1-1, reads NAGVMQNPRHLVRRRGQEARLRCSPMKGHSHVYWYRQLPEEGLKFMVYLQKENIIDESGMPKERFSAEFPKEGPSILRIQQVVRGDSAAYFCASSPKRTGAYAMNTEAFFGQGTRLTVV.

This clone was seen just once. The CDR3 protein is CASSSRTGGFYEQYF. The DNA of the CDR3 is TGTGCCAGCAGCTCGAGGACAGGGGGCTTCTACGAGCAGTACTTC. The chain uses TRBV9 and TRBJ2-7; 11 bases align to TRBD1. J lost 3 bases, V lost 4 bases, and 6 bases had no gene match. Per the germline V gene, CDR1 is SGDLS and CDR2 is YYNGEE. The CDR3 sequence is 15 residues long. The full variable domain, completed using reference TRBV9 and TRBJ2-7, is DSGVTQTPKHLITATGQRVTLRCSPRSGDLSVYWYQQSLDQGLQFLIQYYNGEERAKGNILERFSAQQFPDLHSELNLSSLELGDSALYFCASSSRTGGFYEQYFGPGTRLTVT.

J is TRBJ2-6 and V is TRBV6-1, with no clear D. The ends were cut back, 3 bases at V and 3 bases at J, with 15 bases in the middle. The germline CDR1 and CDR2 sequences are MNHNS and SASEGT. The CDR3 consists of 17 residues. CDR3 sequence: CASSEGGLTFGANVLTF. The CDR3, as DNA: TGTGCCAGCAGTGAGGGCGGATTAACTTTTGGGGCCAACGTCCTGACTTTC.

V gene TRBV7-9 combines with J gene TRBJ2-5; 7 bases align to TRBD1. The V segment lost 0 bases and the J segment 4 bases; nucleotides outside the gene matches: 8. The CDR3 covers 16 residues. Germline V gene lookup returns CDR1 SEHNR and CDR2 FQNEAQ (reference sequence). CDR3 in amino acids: CASSLAQQGRRETQYF. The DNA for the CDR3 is TGTGCCAGCAGCTTAGCGCAACAGGGGCGGCGAGAGACCCAGTACTTC.

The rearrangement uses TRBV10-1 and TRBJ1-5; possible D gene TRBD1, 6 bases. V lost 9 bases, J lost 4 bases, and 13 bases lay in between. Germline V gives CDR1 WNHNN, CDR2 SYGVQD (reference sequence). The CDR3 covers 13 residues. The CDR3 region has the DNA TGCGCCAGAGCGAGACAGGCTAATCAGCCCCAGCATTTT. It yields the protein CARARQANQPQHF.

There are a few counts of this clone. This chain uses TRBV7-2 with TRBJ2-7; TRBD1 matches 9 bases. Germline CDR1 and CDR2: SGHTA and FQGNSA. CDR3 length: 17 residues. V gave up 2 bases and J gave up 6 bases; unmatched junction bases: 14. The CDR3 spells CASSLNLPGTGTSEQYF. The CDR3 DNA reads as TGTGCCAGCAGCTTAAATCTCCCCGGGACAGGGACAAGCGAGCAGTACTTC.

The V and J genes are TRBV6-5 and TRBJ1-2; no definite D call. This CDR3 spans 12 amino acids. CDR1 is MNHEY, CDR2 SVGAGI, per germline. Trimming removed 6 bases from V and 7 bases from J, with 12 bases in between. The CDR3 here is CASSSTAGGYTF. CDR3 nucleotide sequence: TGTGCCAGCAGCTCTACGGCCGGTGGCTACACCTTC.

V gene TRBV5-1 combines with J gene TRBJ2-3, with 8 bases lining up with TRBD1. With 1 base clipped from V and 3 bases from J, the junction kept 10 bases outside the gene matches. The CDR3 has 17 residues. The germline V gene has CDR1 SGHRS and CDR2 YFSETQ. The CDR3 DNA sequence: TGCGCCAGCAGCTTGTTCCTACAGGGGGAGCTAACAGATACGCAGTATTTT. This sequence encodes CASSLFLQGELTDTQYF.

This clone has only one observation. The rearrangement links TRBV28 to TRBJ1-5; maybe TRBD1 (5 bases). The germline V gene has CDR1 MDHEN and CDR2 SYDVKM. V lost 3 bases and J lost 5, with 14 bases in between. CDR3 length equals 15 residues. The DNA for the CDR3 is TGTGCCAGCAGTTTGATCGGGACGGGTCATCAGCCCCAGCATTTT. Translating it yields CASSLIGTGHQPQHF. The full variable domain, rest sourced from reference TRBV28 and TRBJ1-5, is DVKVTQSSRYLVKRTGEKVFLECVQDMDHENMFWYRQDPGLGLRLIYFSYDVKMKEKGDIPEGYSVSREKKERFSLILESASTNQTSMYLCASSLIGTGHQPQHFGDGTRLSIL.

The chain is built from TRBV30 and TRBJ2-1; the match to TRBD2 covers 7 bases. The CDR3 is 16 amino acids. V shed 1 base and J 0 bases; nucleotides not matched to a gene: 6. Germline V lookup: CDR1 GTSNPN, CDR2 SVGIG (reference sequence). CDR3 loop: CAWSGGEGPSYNEQFF. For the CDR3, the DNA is TGTGCCTGGAGTGGGGGGGAGGGCCCCTCCTACAATGAGCAGTTCTTC.

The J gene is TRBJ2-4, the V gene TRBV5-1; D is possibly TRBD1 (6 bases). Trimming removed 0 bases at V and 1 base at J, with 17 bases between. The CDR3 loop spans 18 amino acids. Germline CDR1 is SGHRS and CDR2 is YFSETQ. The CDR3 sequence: CASSLEVQGSVAKNIQYF. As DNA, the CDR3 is TGCGCCAGCAGCTTGGAGGTTCAGGGGTCGGTGGCCAAAAACATTCAGTACTTC.

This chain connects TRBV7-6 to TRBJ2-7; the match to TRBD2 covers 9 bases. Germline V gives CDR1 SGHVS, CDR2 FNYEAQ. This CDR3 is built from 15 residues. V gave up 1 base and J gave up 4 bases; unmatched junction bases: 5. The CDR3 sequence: CASSLGAGGPYEQYF. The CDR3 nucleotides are TGTGCCAGCAGCTTAGGTGCGGGGGGGCCGTACGAGCAGTACTTC. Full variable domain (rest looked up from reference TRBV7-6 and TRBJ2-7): GAGVSQSPRYKVTKRGQDVALRCDPISGHVSLYWYRQALGQGPEFLTYFNYEAQQDKSGLPNDRFSAERPEGSISTLTIQRTEQRDSAMYRCASSLGAGGPYEQYFGPGTRLTVT.

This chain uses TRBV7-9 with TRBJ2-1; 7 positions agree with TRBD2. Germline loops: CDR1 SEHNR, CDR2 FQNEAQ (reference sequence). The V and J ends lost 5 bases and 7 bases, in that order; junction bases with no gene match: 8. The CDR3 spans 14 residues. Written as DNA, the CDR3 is TGTGCCAGCAGCGTTGGCGGGAGAGGGAATGAGCAGTTCTTC. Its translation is CASSVGGRGNEQFF.

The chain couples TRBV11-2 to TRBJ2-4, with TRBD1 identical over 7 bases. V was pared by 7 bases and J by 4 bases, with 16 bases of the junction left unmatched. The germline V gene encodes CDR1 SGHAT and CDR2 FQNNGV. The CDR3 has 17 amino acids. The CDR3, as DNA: TGTGCCAGCACTAAGACAGGGATGGGGAATAGAAAAAACATTCAGTACTTC. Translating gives CASTKTGMGNRKNIQYF.

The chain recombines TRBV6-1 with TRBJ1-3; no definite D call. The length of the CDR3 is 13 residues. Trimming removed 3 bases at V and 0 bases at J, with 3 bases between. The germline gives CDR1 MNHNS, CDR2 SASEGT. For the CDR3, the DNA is TGTGCCAGCAGTGACAGCTCTGGAAACACCATATATTTT. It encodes CASSDSSGNTIYF.

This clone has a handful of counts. CDR3 sequence: CASSSDTGVDTEAFF. The CDR3 nucleotides read TGTGCCAGCAGCTCAGACACAGGGGTCGACACTGAAGCTTTCTTT. J is TRBJ1-1 and V is TRBV7-9; 7 nucleotides align to TRBD1. The germline V gene has CDR1 SEHNR and CDR2 FQNEAQ (reference sequence). The V and J ends lost 4 bases and 3 bases, in that order; junction bases with no gene match: 8. The CDR3 is made up of 15 amino acids.

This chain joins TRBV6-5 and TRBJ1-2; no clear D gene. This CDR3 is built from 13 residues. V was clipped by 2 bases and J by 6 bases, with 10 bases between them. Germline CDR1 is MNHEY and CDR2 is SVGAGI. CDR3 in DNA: TGTGCCAGCAGTTACGCCCGGATGGATGGCTACACCTTC. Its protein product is CASSYARMDGYTF.